This TCR beta chain was documented in a study of neoadjuvant anti-PD-1 for oral cavity cancer. Study-level background: Before surgery, most patients got three to four biweekly 3 mg/kg nivolumab doses.

Blood libraries mostly used around 510 ng genomic DNA, six replicates each. Sequencing was performed with immunoSEQ multiplex PCR; in TCRdb, only in-frame clones are kept and a portion is missing. The table records 84,000 or so clones, approximately 80% of them present only once. This clone came up once. This CDR3 is built from 16 residues. V dropped 5 bases and J dropped 4; count of bases not matched to a gene: 10. The germline gives CDR1 LNHDA, CDR2 SQIVND (reference sequence). The origin of this receptor is a person aged 40 to 85 with oral cavity squamous cell carcinoma. The chain has TRBV19 and TRBJ2-5, with 10 bases that match TRBD2. Specimen: PBMCs, collected before nivolumab (anti-PD-1) treatment. CDR3: CASSPSSGRAGETQYF. The CDR3 region has the DNA TGTGCCAGTAGTCCCTCCAGCGGGAGGGCCGGAGAGACCCAGTACTTC.